Given below is one T cell receptor (beta chain) in context. While infection was still active, Seattle patients were enrolled and then followed longitudinally. Germline-derived CDR1 and CDR2 are LNHDA and SQIVND (reference sequence). The germline V and J ends were trimmed by 1 base and 7 bases, with 13 bases remaining between them. The CDR3 runs 14 residues. This sample was taken from a study of blood T cell repertoires in COVID-19. Whole-study context: There were acute and convalescent COVID-19 samples, and they came from the United States, Italy and Spain. From T cells, B-cell-depleted T cells, or PBMCs came the material, which was cDNA or gDNA.

In the original analysis: Estimation of nucleated cell counts was performed using reference gene primer amplification. Method: immunoSEQ multiplex PCR; TCRdb's copy keeps in-frame clones and lacks some. The V and J calls and clone size come from that table; D and trimming were worked out from the DNA. The sample consists of 250,000 to 300,000 clones, 80% to 95% of them appearing once. Input material: peripheral blood. The chain has TRBV19 and TRBJ1-2, with D perhaps TRBD1 (5 bases). This receptor was identified in a woman in her 30s with COVID-19, enrolled during active disease. CDR3: CASSIVEGAGGYTF. CDR3 in DNA: TGTGCCAGTAGTATAGTTGAAGGGGCAGGTGGCTACACCTTC.